These 22 T cell receptor beta chains were sequenced from one sample in a study of breast tumors, draining lymph nodes, adjacent tissues. MiXCR, run by TCRdb on the multiplex PCR reads, gives a single entry per CDR3 protein. Here the sample spans 20,000 or so distinct CDR3 sequences, 25% to 40% being singletons. Sequences were obtained from breast tumor tissue. The receptors originated from a female donor with breast cancer. Some clones in this sample may be carry-over from other donors' samples.

Ten or more counts support this clonotype. The chain employs TRBV13 and TRBJ2-1; D not resolved. CDR1 PRHDT and CDR2 FYEKMQ come from the germline V gene (reference sequence). The V end was cut by 4 bases, the J end by 14 bases, with 15 bases between. The CDR3 is 12 amino acids. The CDR3 nucleotides are TGTGCCAGCAGCTCCCAGCCCGGTGGGGAGTTCTTC. This translates into CASSSQPGGEFF. The variable domain in full, with the rest retrieved from reference TRBV13 and TRBJ2-1, is AAGVIQSPRHLIKEKRETATLKCYPIPRHDTVYWYQQGPGQDPQFLISFYEKMQSDKGSIPDRFSAQQFSDYHSELNMSSLELGDSALYFCASSSQPGGEFFGPGTRLTVL.

This clonotype was observed at least ten times. V is TRBV7-9 and J is TRBJ2-1, with D uncertain. The CDR3 is 16 amino acids. The germline V gene encodes CDR1 SEHNR and CDR2 FQNEAQ (reference sequence). V lost 5 bases and J 0 bases, leaving 14 bases between the germline ends. CDR3 nucleotides: TGTGCCAGCAGCGCAACTCAGACCGGCTCCTACAATGAGCAGTTCTTC. Amino acids: CASSATQTGSYNEQFF.

This clonotype has ten or more counts. This sequence joins TRBV4-2 and TRBJ2-2, with D possibly matching TRBD1 (6 bases). The germline V gene encodes CDR1 LGHNA and CDR2 YNFKEQ. V lost 1 base, J lost 0 bases, and 6 bases lay in between. The CDR3 has 15 residues. CDR3 residues: CASSQGTANTGELFF. The CDR3 DNA sequence: TGTGCCAGCAGCCAAGGGACAGCGAACACCGGGGAGCTGTTTTTT.

The chain employs TRBV7-2 and TRBJ2-2; 7 nucleotides agree with TRBD1. Trimming took 1 base from V and 7 from J; bases not matched to a gene: 3. Germline lookup yields CDR1 SGHTA and CDR2 FQGNSA. The CDR3 runs 14 residues. CDR3 region: CASSLDQGDGELFF. CDR3 in DNA: TGTGCCAGCAGCTTAGACCAGGGGGACGGGGAGCTGTTTTTT.

In nucleotides, the CDR3 is TGTGCCAGCAGCTTATGGAATGAGCAGTTCTTC. Protein: CASSLWNEQFF. This sequence joins TRBV7-2 and TRBJ2-1; D unresolved. This CDR3 is built from 11 residues. The germline V gene has CDR1 SGHTA and CDR2 FQGNSA. Trimming stripped 2 bases from V and 7 bases from J, with 3 bases between.

There are a few counts of this clonotype. The chain links TRBV28 to TRBJ2-1, with D perhaps TRBD1 (5 bases). Germline CDR1 reads MDHEN; CDR2 reads SYDVKM. The CDR3 consists of 13 residues. With 3 bases removed from V and 5 bases from J, the gap between germline ends came to 8 bases. The CDR3 protein is CASSLTANNEQFF. DNA of the CDR3: TGTGCCAGCAGTTTGACAGCCAACAATGAGCAGTTCTTC.

This clonotype was observed at least ten times. The V and J genes are TRBV11-2 and TRBJ2-3; TRBD2 matches at 13 bases. The length of the CDR3 is 16 residues. Germline V lookup: CDR1 SGHAT, CDR2 FQNNGV. J gave up 1 base and V 4 bases, and 2 bases lay outside the gene matches. This chain's CDR3 is CASSWTSGSGTDTQYF. In nucleotides, the CDR3 is TGTGCCAGCAGCTGGACTAGCGGGAGTGGCACAGATACGCAGTATTTT.

This clonotype has a count of ten or more. The chain joins TRBV18 to TRBJ1-5; D unresolved. The V gene lost 1 base and the J gene lost 3 bases, with 7 bases spanning the gap. The CDR3 is 14 amino acids. Germline V gene lookup returns CDR1 KGHSH and CDR2 LQKENI. CDR3 nucleotides: TGTGCCAGCTCACCACGCGGTCACAATCAGCCCCAGCATTTT. Encoded protein: CASSPRGHNQPQHF.

This clonotype occurred once. The chain combines TRBV5-6 with TRBJ2-5, with D maybe TRBD2 (6 bases). V dropped 4 bases and J dropped 2 bases, with 9 bases sitting between them. CDR1 and CDR2 (germline): SGHDT, YYEEEE. CDR3 length: 13 amino acids. The CDR3 DNA reads as TGTGCCAGCAGCCGGAGGGGTCAAGAGACCCAGTACTTC. It translates to CASSRRGQETQYF. Full variable domain (remainder filled in from reference TRBV5-6 and TRBJ2-5): DAGVTQSPTHLIKTRGQQVTLRCSPKSGHDTVSWYQQALGQGPQFIFQYYEEEERQRGNFPDRFSGHQFPNYSSELNVNALLLGDSALYLCASSRRGQETQYFGPGTRLLVL.

The CDR3: CAIRGSGNTIYF. CDR3 DNA: TGTGCCATCCGGGGTTCTGGAAACACCATATATTTT. The rearrangement joins TRBV10-3 to TRBJ1-3; no clear D. Germline CDR1 is ENHRY and CDR2 is SYGVKD. CDR3 length equals 12 residues. V dropped 8 bases and J dropped 1 base, with 6 bases sitting between them.

This clonotype has a handful of counts. The chain is built from TRBV4-3 and TRBJ2-4, with unresolved D. Germline-derived CDR1 and CDR2 are LGHNA and YSLEER. Deletions cut 3 bases from V and 8 bases from J, with 17 bases between. The CDR3 sequence is 15 residues long. The CDR3 nucleotides are TGCGCCAGCAGCCACGGAAGCGCCGGGCGAGACATTCAGTACTTC. It is translated as CASSHGSAGRDIQYF.

The sample holds many counts of this clonotype. This sequence joins TRBV7-8 and TRBJ2-7, with D possibly called TRBD1 or TRBD2 (6 bases each). The germline gives CDR1 SGHVS, CDR2 FQNEAQ. This CDR3 region has 16 residues. Trimming removed 5 bases from V and 6 bases from J, with 23 bases in between. CDR3 sequence reads: CASSLGGLASACEQYF. CDR3 nucleotides: TGTGCCAGCAGCCTGGGGGGCCTAGCGTCCGCCTGCGAGCAGTACTTC.

This clonotype is labeled as medium-sized. The chain links TRBV24-1 to TRBJ1-4; D unclear. In germline, CDR1 is KGHDR, CDR2 SFDVKD. The CDR3 has 17 amino acids. The germline V and J ends were trimmed by 0 bases and 0 bases, with 10 bases remaining between them. The DNA for the CDR3 is TGTGCCACCAGTGATTTGCTTGGAGTTGCAACTAATGAAAAACTGTTTTTT. Its protein product is CATSDLLGVATNEKLFF.

This chain joins TRBV19 and TRBJ1-1, with D tentatively TRBD1 (6 bases). Trimming took off 9 bases at V and 3 bases at J, with 14 bases between the two ends. The length of the CDR3 is 13 residues. The V gene's germline CDR1 is LNHDA and CDR2 SQIVND (reference sequence). In DNA form, the CDR3 reads TGTGCCAGCCACAGGGAAGGTTACACTGAAGCTTTCTTT. This gives the protein CASHREGYTEAFF.

Only a few counts were recorded for this clonotype. The genes are TRBV7-3 and TRBJ2-6, with D perhaps TRBD2 (7 bases). CDR3 length: 19 residues. V lost 9 bases and J 0 bases, leaving 24 bases between the germline ends. CDR1 is SGHTA and CDR2 is FQGTGA in the germline V gene. The CDR3 DNA reads TGTGCCAGTTACCCTGGGGGGGACACAGGGCACTCTGGGGCCAACGTCCTGACTTTC. Protein sequence: CASYPGGDTGHSGANVLTF.

This clonotype was seen repeatedly, ten times or more. CDR3 bases: TGCGCCAGCAGCCCCGGGACTAGCGATACAGATACGCAGTATTTT. Protein sequence: CASSPGTSDTDTQYF. The V call is TRBV10-1, the J call TRBJ2-3; the match to TRBD2 covers 10 bases. The J segment lost 3 bases and the V segment lost 6 bases, leaving 6 bases of the junction unmatched. The germline gives CDR1 WNHNN, CDR2 SYGVQD (reference sequence). This CDR3 region has 15 residues.

The table lists this clonotype with many counts. The genes are TRBV12-3 or TRBV12-4 and TRBJ2-5; weak D call: TRBD2 (5 bases). The CDR3 has 11 amino acids. Between the trimmed V and J ends, which lost 6 bases and 7 bases, there was a span of 9 bases. In nucleotides, the CDR3 is TGTGCCAGCAGGGGAAGCGGGACCCAGTACTTC. Translation: CASRGSGTQYF.

V is TRBV5-6 and J is TRBJ2-4; 7 bases are a match to TRBD1. Germline trimming cut 1 base from V and 0 bases from J; bases unmatched to any gene: 7. The V gene's germline CDR1 is SGHDT and CDR2 YYEEEE. The CDR3 runs to 17 residues. The CDR3 region is CASSLLGRGSAKNIQYF. The CDR3 region has the DNA TGTGCCAGCAGCTTGTTGGGCAGGGGGTCAGCCAAAAACATTCAGTACTTC.

This clonotype was seen ten or more times. This chain links TRBV6-2 or TRBV6-3 with TRBJ1-2; 8 bases map to TRBD1. V lost 3 bases and J lost 2; bases outside the gene matches: 20. Germline V gene sequence: CDR1 MNHEY, CDR2 SVGEGT. The CDR3 consists of 20 residues. The CDR3: CASSYHRGSLPRGRNYGYTF. The CDR3 DNA is TGTGCCAGCAGTTATCATCGCGGGAGTTTACCCAGGGGGCGCAACTATGGCTACACCTTC.

This chain links TRBV20-1 with TRBJ2-7, with D maybe TRBD2 (6 bases). V lost 3 bases, J lost 2 bases, and 26 bases lay in between. Germline V gives CDR1 DFQATT, CDR2 SNEGSKA (reference sequence). This CDR3 spans 18 amino acids. Here the CDR3 reads CSARGRAMELADAYEQYF. The CDR3, as DNA: TGCAGTGCTAGGGGTCGCGCTATGGAACTAGCAGATGCCTACGAGCAGTACTTC.

The sample holds many counts of this clonotype. The J gene is TRBJ1-5, the V gene TRBV4-1; D call uncertain. V was pared by 0 bases and J by 7 bases, with 19 bases between. The CDR3 runs to 17 residues. Germline V lookup: CDR1 MGHRA, CDR2 YSYEKL. CDR3 sequence reads: CASSQEGTGRYTQPQHF. For the CDR3, the DNA is TGCGCCAGCAGCCAAGAAGGAACGGGTCGGTATACCCAGCCCCAGCATTTT.

This clonotype has at least ten counts. CDR3 sequence: CASSDGGGHKEQFF. The DNA for the CDR3 is TGTGCCAGCAGTGACGGGGGAGGGCATAAGGAGCAGTTCTTC. This rearrangement joins TRBV25-1 to TRBJ2-1; TRBD2 matches 7 bases. The CDR3 is made up of 14 amino acids. Germline CDR1 reads MGHDK; CDR2 reads SYGVNS. Germline trimming cut 3 bases from V and 10 bases from J; bases unmatched to any gene: 9. Supplemented by reference TRBV25-1 and TRBJ2-1, the full variable domain reads EADIYQTPRYLVIGTGKKITLECSQTMGHDKMYWYQQDPGMELHLIHYSYGVNSTEKGDLSSESTVSRIRTEHFPLTLESARPSHTSQYLCASSDGGGHKEQFFGPGTRLTVL.